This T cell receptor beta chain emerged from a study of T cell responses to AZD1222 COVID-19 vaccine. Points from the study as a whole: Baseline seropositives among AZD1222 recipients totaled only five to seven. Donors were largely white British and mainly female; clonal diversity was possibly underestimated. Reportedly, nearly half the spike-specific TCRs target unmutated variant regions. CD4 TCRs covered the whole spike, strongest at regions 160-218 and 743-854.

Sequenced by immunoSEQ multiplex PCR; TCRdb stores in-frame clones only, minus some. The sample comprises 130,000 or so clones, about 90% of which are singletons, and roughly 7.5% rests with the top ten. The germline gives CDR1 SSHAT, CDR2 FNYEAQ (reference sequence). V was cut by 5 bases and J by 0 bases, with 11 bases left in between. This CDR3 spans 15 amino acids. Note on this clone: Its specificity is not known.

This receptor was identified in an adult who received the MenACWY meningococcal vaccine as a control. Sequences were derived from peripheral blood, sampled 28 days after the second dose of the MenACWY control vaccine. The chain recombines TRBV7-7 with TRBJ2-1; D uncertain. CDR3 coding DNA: TGTGCCAGCAGCGTACACCTAAGCTCCTACAATGAGCAGTTCTTC. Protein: CASSVHLSSYNEQFF.